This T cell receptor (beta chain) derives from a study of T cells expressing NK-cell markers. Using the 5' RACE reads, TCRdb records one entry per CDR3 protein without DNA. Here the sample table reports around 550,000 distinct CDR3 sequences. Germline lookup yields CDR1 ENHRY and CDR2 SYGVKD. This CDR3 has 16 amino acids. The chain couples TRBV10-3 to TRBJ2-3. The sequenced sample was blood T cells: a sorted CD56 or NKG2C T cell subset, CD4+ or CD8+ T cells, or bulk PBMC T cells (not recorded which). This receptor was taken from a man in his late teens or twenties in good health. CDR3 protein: CAISEEIKDRTDTQYF.